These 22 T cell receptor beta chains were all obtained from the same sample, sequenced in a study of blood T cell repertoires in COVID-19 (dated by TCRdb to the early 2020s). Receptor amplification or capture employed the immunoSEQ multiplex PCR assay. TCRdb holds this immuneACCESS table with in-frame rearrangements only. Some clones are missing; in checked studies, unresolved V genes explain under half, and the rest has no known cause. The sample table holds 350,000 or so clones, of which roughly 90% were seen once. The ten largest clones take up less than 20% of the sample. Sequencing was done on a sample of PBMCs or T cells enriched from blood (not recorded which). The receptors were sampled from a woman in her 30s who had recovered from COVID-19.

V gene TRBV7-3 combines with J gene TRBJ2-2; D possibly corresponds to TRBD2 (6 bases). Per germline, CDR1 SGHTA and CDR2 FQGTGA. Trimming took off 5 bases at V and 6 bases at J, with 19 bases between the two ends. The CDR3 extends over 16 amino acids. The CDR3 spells CASSPRTITGPGELFF. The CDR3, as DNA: TGTGCCAGCAGCCCCCGGACTATTACCGGGCCCGGGGAGCTGTTTTTT.

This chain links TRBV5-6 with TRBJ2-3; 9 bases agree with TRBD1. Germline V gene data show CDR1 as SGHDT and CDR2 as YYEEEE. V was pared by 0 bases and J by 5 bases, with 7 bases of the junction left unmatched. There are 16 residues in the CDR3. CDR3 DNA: TGTGCCAGCAGCTTGGAGGGACAGGGTTTGGTAGATACGCAGTATTTT. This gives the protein CASSLEGQGLVDTQYF.

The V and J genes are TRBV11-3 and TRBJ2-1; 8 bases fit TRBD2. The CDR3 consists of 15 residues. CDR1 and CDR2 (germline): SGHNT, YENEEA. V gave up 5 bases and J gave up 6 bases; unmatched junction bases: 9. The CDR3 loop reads CASSPLSGSINEQFF. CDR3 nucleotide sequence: TGTGCCAGCAGCCCACTCAGCGGGAGTATCAATGAGCAGTTCTTC.

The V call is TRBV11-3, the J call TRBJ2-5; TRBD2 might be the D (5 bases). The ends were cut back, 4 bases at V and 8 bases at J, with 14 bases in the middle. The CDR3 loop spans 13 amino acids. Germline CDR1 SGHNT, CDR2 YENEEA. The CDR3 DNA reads TGTGCCAGCAGCTCGGGGAACCCAGGAACCCAGTACTTC. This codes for CASSSGNPGTQYF.

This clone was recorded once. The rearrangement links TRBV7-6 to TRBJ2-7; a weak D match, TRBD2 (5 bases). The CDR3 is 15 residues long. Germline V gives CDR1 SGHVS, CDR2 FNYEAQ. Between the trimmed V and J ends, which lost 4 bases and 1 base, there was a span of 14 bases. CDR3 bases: TGTGCCAGCAGCTCCAGTCGGGGAGAATCCTACGAGCAGTACTTC. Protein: CASSSSRGESYEQYF. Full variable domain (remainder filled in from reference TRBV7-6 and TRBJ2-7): GAGVSQSPRYKVTKRGQDVALRCDPISGHVSLYWYRQALGQGPEFLTYFNYEAQQDKSGLPNDRFSAERPEGSISTLTIQRTEQRDSAMYRCASSSSRGESYEQYFGPGTRLTVT.

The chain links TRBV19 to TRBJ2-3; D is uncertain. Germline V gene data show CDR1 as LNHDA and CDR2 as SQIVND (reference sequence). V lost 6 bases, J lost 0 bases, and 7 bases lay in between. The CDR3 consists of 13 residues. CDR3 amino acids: CASRSSSTDTQYF. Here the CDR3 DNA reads TGTGCCAGTAGGAGTTCAAGCACAGATACGCAGTATTTT.

The CDR3 DNA follows: TGTGCCAGCTCACCGGGTGGCGGCTCCTATAATTCACCCCTCCACTTT. Its translation is CASSPGGGSYNSPLHF. This chain uses TRBV18 with TRBJ1-6; D ambiguous. Looked up from germline, CDR1 is KGHSH and CDR2 is LQKENI. The CDR3 runs to 16 residues. Trimming stripped 3 bases from V and 0 bases from J, with 9 bases between.

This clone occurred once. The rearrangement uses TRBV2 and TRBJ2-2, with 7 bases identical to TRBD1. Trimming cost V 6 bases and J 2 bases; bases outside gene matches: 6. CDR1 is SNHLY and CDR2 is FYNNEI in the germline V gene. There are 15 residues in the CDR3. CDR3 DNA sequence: TGTGCCAGCAGGTCTCAGGGGGATAACACCGGGGAGCTGTTTTTT. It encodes CASRSQGDNTGELFF.

The CDR3 nucleotides are TGTGCCAGCGGAGGGGTCGATAGCAATCAGCCCCAGCATTTT. It codes for CASGGVDSNQPQHF. The chain couples TRBV28 to TRBJ1-5; maybe TRBD1 (5 bases). The length of the CDR3 is 14 residues. The V end lost 8 bases, the J end lost 0 bases, and 11 bases lay between the germline ends. The germline V gene encodes CDR1 MDHEN and CDR2 SYDVKM.

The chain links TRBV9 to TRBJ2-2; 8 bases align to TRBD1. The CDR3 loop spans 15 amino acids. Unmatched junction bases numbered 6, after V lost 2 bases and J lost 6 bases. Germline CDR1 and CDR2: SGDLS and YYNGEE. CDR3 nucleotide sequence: TGTGCCAGCAGCGTGTCCCAGGGGGCTGCCGGGGAGCTGTTTTTT. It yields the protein CASSVSQGAAGELFF. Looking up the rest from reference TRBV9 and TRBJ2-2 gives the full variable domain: DSGVTQTPKHLITATGQRVTLRCSPRSGDLSVYWYQQSLDQGLQFLIQYYNGEERAKGNILERFSAQQFPDLHSELNLSSLELGDSALYFCASSVSQGAAGELFFGEGSRLTVL.

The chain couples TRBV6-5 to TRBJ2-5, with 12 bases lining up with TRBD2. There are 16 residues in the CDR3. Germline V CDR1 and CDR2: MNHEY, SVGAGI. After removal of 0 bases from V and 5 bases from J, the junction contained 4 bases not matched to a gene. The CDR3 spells CASSYSLAGGPETQYF. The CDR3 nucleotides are TGTGCCAGCAGTTACTCCCTAGCGGGGGGGCCCGAGACCCAGTACTTC.

The CDR3 DNA reads TGCAGCGGCAGGACAGGGGACACTGAAGCTTTCTTT. It specifies CSGRTGDTEAFF. The V and J genes are TRBV29-1 and TRBJ1-1; 9 positions agree with TRBD1. V shed 7 bases, J shed 3 bases, and the junction held 3 bases outside the gene matches. The germline CDR1 and CDR2 sequences are SQVTM and ANQGSEA. The CDR3 runs to 12 residues.

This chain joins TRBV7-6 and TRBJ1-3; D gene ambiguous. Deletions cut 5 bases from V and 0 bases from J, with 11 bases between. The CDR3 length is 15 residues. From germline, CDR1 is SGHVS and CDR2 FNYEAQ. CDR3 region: CASSPGPFSGNTIYF. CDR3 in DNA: TGTGCCAGCAGCCCAGGCCCGTTCTCTGGAAACACCATATATTTT.

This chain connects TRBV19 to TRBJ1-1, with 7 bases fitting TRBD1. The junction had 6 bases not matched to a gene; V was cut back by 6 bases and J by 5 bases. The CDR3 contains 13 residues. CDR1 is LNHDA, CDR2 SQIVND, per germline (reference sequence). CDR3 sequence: CASSSQGLTEAFF. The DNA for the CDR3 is TGTGCCAGTAGCTCACAGGGGTTGACTGAAGCTTTCTTT.

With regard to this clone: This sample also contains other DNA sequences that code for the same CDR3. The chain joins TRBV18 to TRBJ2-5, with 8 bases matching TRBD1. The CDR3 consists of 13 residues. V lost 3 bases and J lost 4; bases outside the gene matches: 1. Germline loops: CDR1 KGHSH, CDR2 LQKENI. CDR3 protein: CASSPGQGETQYF. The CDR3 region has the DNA TGTGCCAGCTCACCCGGACAGGGAGAGACCCAGTACTTC.

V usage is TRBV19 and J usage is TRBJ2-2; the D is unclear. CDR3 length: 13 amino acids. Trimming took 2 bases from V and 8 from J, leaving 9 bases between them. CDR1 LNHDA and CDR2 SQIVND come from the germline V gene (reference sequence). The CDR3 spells CASSINHLGELFF. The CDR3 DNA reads TGTGCCAGTAGTATAAACCACTTAGGGGAGCTGTTTTTT.

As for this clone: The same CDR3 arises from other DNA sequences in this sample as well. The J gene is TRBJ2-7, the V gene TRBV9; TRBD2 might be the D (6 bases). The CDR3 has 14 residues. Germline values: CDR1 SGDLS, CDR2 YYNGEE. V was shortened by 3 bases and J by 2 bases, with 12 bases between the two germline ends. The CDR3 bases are TGTGCCAGCAGCGCCGGGACTCTTCCCTACGAGCAGTACTTC. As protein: CASSAGTLPYEQYF.

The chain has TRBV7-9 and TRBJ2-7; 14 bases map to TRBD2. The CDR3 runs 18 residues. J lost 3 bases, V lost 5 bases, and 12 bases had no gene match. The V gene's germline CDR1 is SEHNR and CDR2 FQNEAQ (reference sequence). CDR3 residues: CASSLRTSGGPRGYEQYF. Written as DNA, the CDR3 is TGTGCCAGCAGCCTTAGGACTAGCGGGGGGCCCAGAGGCTACGAGCAGTACTTC.

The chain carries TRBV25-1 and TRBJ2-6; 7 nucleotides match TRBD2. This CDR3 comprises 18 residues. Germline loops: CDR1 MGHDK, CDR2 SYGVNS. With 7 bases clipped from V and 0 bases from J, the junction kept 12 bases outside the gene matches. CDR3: CASTDSGGSLSGANVLTF. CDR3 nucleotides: TGTGCCAGCACCGACTCTGGCGGGAGTCTCTCTGGGGCCAACGTCCTGACTTTC.

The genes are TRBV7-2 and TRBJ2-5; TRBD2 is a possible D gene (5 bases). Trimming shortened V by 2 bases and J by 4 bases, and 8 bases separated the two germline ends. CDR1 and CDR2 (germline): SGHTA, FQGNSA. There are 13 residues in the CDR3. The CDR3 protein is CASSLRGRETQYF. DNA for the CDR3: TGTGCCAGCAGCTTAAGAGGGCGAGAGACCCAGTACTTC.

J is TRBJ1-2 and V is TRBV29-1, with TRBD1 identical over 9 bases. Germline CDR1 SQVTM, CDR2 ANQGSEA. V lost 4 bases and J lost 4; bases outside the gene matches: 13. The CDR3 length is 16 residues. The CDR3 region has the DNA TGCAGCGTTGCGCGAACAGGGACAGGGACCCTCTATGGCTACACCTTC. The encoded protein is CSVARTGTGTLYGYTF.

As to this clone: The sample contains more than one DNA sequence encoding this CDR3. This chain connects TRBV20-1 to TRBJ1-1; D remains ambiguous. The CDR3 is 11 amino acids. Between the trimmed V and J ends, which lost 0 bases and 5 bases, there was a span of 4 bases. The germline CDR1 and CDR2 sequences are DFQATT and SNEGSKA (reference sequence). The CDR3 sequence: CSARDRTEAFF. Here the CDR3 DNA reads TGCAGTGCTAGAGATCGGACTGAAGCTTTCTTT.